Sequencing of this T cell receptor (beta chain) was carried out in a study of T cells in Graves' hyperthyroidism and ophthalmopathy. This clonotype was counted between two and nine times. Its antigen is still unknown. Regarding the study as a whole: Classification by a 13 V-J model distinguished ophthalmopathy from stable hyperthyroidism.

RNA transcripts yielded amplified TCR beta CDR3 regions. The TCR CDR3 was amplified in a first-round RT-PCR using the HTBI primer set. TCRdb itself ran the multiplex PCR reads through MiXCR, one entry per CDR3 protein. The top ten hold less than 20% of the sample, which has about 480,000 distinct CDR3 sequences, around an eighth seen once. Uncontrolled infection, other autoimmune disease, pregnancy or lactation barred patients from enrollment. Orbital computed tomography and thyroid ultrasound, together with serum TRAb and thyroxine and clinical symptoms, were used for diagnoses. Fresh peripheral blood, approximately 9.1 ml, was the source of the PBMCs. The sample was blood. The source of this sequence is a woman aged 18 to 35 with Graves' hyperthyroidism.

CDR3 protein: CSVGGLTNTGELFF. CDR3 DNA sequence: TGCAGCGTTGGGGGGCTAACGAACACCGGGGAGCTGTTTTTT. The chain combines TRBV29-1 with TRBJ2-2; maybe TRBD1 (6 bases). Trimming shortened V by 4 bases and J by 0 bases, and 9 bases separated the two germline ends. In germline, CDR1 is SQVTM, CDR2 ANQGSEA. There are 14 residues in the CDR3.